This T cell receptor (beta chain) was sequenced for a study of cytomegalovirus exposure and HLA in healthy donors. Libraries were prepared by immunoSEQ multiplex PCR; TCRdb keeps only in-frame clonotypes and omits some of them. Among 150,000 to 200,000 clones, about 89% were seen once, and the ten largest hold roughly 3%. The donors were members of the validation cohort comprising roughly 130 subjects, separate from the roughly 680-subject first cohort. The length of the CDR3 is 13 residues. Germline CDR1 SGHDN, CDR2 FVKESK. V was trimmed by 3 bases and J by 1 base, leaving 7 bases between them. This clonotype originated in a man aged 18 to 35 in good health and CMV-seropositive. This chain uses TRBV14 with TRBJ2-7; D gene ambiguous. The sample taken for sequencing was PBMCs. In DNA form, the CDR3 reads TGTGCCAGCAGCCATGCGATATCCTACGAGCAGTACTTC. As protein: CASSHAISYEQYF.